This is a list of T cell receptor beta chains from one sample in a study of shared clonotypes between healthy human individuals. Assay: immunoSEQ multiplex PCR; the TCRdb copy retains only in-frame clones and omits some. The repertoire holds approximately 640,000 clones, with 60% to 80% as singletons. What was sequenced was memory CD4+ T cells sorted from blood. The receptors stem from a woman aged 25 to 39 in good health. Both conserved end residues are part of each CDR3. The order of the fields is J gene, V gene, CDR3 length, D gene, clone size, CDR3 protein, CDR3 DNA. A D gene is named only where the DNA matches it firmly. The size of a clone is reported for some rows only, either as once, few or many, or as a class for expanded clones.

TRBJ1-3,TRBV5-6,12,-,-,CASSSQGRTIYF,TGTGCCAGCAGCTCACAGGGTAGAACCATATATTTT
TRBJ2-5,TRBV29-1,15,TRBD1,once,CSVGLNRGPQETQYF,TGCAGCGTTGGTTTGAACAGGGGGCCTCAAGAGACCCAGTACTTC
TRBJ1-5,TRBV10-2,15,-,once,CASSESDRTNQPQHF,TGCGCCAGCAGTGAGTCTGACAGGACCAATCAGCCCCAGCATTTT
TRBJ2-7,TRBV7-9,14,TRBD1,-,CASSSRTGGAEQYF,TGTGCCAGCAGCTCCAGGACAGGGGGCGCCGAGCAGTACTTC
TRBJ2-7,TRBV18,13,-,-,CASSPPGYYEQYF,TGTGCCAGCTCACCTCCCGGGTACTACGAGCAGTACTTC
TRBJ2-3,TRBV2,15,-,-,CASSFGVTSTDTQYF,TGTGCCAGCAGTTTTGGAGTCACTAGCACAGATACGCAGTATTTT
TRBJ1-5,TRBV30,15,-,-,CAWSVLGGSNQPQHF,TGTGCCTGGAGTGTACTAGGGGGTTCCAATCAGCCCCAGCATTTT
TRBJ2-7,TRBV4-2,14,-,-,CASSQKTGNYEQYF,TGTGCCAGCAGCCAAAAAACAGGGAACTACGAGCAGTACTTC
TRBJ2-5,TRBV28,14,-,few,CASSFLGARGTQYF,TGTGCCAGCAGTTTTCTCGGAGCCCGGGGGACCCAGTACTTC
TRBJ2-3,TRBV2,15,TRBD1,-,CASRDRGFLTDTQYF,TGTGCCAGCAGGGACAGGGGGTTCCTCACAGATACGCAGTATTTT
TRBJ2-2,TRBV2,12,-,-,CASSVSTGELFF,TGTGCCAGCAGTGTATCTACCGGGGAGCTGTTTTTT
TRBJ2-2,TRBV6-6,14,-,-,CASSPGTNTGELFF,TGTGCCAGCAGTCCGGGGACGAACACCGGGGAGCTGTTTTTT
TRBJ2-5,TRBV11-2,14,-,-,CASTLRRDGETQYF,TGTGCCAGCACCCTCAGGAGGGACGGCGAGACCCAGTACTTC